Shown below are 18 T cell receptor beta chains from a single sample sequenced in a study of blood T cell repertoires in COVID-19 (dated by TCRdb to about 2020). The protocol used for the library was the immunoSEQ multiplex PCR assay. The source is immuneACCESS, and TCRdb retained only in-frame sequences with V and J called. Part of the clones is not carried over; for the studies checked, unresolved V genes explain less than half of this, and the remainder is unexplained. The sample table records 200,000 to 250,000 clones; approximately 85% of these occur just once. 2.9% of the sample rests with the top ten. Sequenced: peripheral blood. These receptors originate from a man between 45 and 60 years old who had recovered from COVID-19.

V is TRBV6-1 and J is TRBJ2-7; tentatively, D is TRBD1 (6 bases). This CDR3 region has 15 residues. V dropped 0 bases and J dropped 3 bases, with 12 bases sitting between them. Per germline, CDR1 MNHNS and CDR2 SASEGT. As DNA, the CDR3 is TGTGCCAGCAGTGAAGCGCCCGGGACACTCTACGAGCAGTACTTC. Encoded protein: CASSEAPGTLYEQYF.

CDR3 protein: CASSFLLAGQETQYF. CDR3 in DNA: TGTGCCAGCAGTTTTTTACTAGCGGGACAAGAGACCCAGTACTTC. The V call is TRBV28, the J call TRBJ2-5, with 10 bases matching TRBD2. The CDR3 totals 15 residues. Germline V gene data show CDR1 as MDHEN and CDR2 as SYDVKM. V dropped 3 bases and J dropped 2; count of bases not matched to a gene: 3. The whole variable domain, remainder taken from reference TRBV28 and TRBJ2-5, is DVKVTQSSRYLVKRTGEKVFLECVQDMDHENMFWYRQDPGLGLRLIYFSYDVKMKEKGDIPEGYSVSREKKERFSLILESASTNQTSMYLCASSFLLAGQETQYFGPGTRLLVL.

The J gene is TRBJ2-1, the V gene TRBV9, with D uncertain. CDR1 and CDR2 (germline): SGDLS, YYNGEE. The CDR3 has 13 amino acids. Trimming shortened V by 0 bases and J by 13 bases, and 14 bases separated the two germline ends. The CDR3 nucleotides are TGTGCCAGCAGCGTAGAAATCGGTACTCCCCAGTTCTTC. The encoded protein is CASSVEIGTPQFF.

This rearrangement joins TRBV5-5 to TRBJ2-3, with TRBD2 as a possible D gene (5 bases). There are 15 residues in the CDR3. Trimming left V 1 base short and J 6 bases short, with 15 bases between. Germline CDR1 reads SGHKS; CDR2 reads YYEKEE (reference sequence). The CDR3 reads CASSLRGSSPDTQYF. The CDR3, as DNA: TGTGCCAGCAGCTTGCGGGGTAGCTCACCTGATACGCAGTATTTT.

Here the CDR3 reads CASSTQTTQGTGELFF. The CDR3 DNA sequence: TGTGCCAGCAGCACGCAAACGACCCAGGGTACCGGGGAGCTGTTTTTT. The chain joins TRBV9 to TRBJ2-2, with D possibly matching TRBD1 (5 bases). In germline, CDR1 is SGDLS, CDR2 YYNGEE. Trimming pared 4 bases from V and 5 bases from J, leaving 18 bases between. CDR3 length: 16 amino acids.

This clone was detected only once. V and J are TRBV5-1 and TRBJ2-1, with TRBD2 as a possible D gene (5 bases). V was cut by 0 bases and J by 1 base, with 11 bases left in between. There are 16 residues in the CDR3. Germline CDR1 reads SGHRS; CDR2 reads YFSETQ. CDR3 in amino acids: CASSLVGGTSYNEQFF. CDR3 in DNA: TGCGCCAGCAGCTTGGTTGGAGGAACTTCCTACAATGAGCAGTTCTTC.

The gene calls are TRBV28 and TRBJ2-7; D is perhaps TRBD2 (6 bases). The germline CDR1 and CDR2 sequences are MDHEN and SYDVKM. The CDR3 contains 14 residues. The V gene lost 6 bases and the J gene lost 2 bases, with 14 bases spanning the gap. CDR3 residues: CASSQGLLTYEQYF. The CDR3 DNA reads TGTGCCAGCAGCCAAGGACTATTAACCTACGAGCAGTACTTC.

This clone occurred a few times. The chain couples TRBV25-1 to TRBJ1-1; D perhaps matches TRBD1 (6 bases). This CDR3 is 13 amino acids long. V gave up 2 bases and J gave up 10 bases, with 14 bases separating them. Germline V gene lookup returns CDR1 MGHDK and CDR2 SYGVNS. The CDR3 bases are TGTGCCAGCAGTGAAAGGAAGGGGGGGGGAGCTTTCTTT. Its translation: CASSERKGGGAFF. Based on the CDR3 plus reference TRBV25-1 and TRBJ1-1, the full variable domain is EADIYQTPRYLVIGTGKKITLECSQTMGHDKMYWYQQDPGMELHLIHYSYGVNSTEKGDLSSESTVSRIRTEHFPLTLESARPSHTSQYLCASSERKGGGAFFGQGTRLTVV.

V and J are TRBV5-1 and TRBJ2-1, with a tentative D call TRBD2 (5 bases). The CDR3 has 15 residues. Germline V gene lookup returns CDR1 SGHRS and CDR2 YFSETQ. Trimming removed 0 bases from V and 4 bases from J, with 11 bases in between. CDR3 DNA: TGCGCCAGCAGCTTGGTAGCGAACTCTTACAATGAGCAGTTCTTC. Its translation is CASSLVANSYNEQFF.

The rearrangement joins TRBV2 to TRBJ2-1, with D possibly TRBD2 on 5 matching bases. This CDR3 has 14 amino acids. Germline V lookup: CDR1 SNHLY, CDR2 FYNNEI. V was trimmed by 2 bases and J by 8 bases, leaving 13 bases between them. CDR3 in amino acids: CASSEMGSGDEQFF. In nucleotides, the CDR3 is TGTGCCAGCAGTGAAATGGGGAGCGGAGATGAGCAGTTCTTC.

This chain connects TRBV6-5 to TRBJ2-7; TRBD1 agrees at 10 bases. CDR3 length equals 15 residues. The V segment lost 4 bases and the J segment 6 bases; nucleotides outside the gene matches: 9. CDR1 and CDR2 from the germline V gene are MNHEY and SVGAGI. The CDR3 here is CASSSWGTGESEQYF. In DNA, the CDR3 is TGTGCCAGCAGTTCCTGGGGGACAGGGGAGTCCGAGCAGTACTTC.

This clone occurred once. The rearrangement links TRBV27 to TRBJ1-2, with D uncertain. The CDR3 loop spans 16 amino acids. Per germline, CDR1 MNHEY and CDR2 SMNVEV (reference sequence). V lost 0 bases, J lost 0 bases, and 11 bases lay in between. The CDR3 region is CASSLSRRSSNYGYTF. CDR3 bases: TGTGCCAGCAGTTTATCGCGCCGGTCCTCTAACTATGGCTACACCTTC.

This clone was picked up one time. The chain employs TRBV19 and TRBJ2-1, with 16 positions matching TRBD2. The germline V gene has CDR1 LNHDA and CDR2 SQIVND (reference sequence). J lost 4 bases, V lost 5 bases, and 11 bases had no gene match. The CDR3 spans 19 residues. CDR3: CASSFQGLAGGLSYNEQFF. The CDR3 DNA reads TGTGCCAGTAGTTTCCAGGGACTAGCGGGAGGGCTTTCGTACAATGAGCAGTTCTTC. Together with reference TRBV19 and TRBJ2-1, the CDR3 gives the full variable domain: DGGITQSPKYLFRKEGQNVTLSCEQNLNHDAMYWYRQDPGQGLRLIYYSQIVNDFQKGDIAEGYSVSREKKESFPLTVTSAQKNPTAFYLCASSFQGLAGGLSYNEQFFGPGTRLTVL.

CDR3 sequence reads: CASSLVTSQETQYF. In DNA, the CDR3 is TGTGCCAGCAGCTTAGTTACTAGTCAAGAGACCCAGTACTTC. V and J are TRBV7-2 and TRBJ2-5, with D perhaps TRBD2 (5 bases). Germline V gene data show CDR1 as SGHTA and CDR2 as FQGNSA. Trimming pared 1 base from V and 2 bases from J, leaving 8 bases between. CDR3 size: 14 residues.

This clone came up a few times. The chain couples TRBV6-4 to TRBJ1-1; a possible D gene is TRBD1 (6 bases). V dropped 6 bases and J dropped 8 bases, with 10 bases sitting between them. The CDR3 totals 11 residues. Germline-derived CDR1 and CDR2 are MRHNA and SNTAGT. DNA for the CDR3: TGTGCCAGCAGCTACCAGGGGGAAGCTTTCTTT. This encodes CASSYQGEAFF.

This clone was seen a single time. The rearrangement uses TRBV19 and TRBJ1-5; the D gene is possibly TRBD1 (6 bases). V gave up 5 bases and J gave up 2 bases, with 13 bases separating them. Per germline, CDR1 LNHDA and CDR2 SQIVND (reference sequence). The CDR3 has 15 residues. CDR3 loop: CASSPTGNGNQPQHF. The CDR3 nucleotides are TGTGCCAGTAGTCCTACAGGGAATGGCAATCAGCCCCAGCATTTT.

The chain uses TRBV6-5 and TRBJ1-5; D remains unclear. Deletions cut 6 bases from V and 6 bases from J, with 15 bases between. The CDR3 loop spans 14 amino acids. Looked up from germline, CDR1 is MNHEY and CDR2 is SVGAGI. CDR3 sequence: CASSSKSLGQPQHF. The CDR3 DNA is TGTGCCAGCAGCTCAAAGAGCCTAGGTCAGCCCCAGCATTTT.

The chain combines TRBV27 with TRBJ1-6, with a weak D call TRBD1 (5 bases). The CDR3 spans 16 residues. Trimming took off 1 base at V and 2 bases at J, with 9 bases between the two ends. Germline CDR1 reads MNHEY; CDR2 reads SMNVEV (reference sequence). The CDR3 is CASSLFGGTYNSPLHF. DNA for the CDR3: TGTGCCAGCAGTTTATTCGGGGGGACCTATAATTCACCCCTCCACTTT.